Listed below are T cell receptor beta chains from one sample, sequenced in a study of identical twins. MiXCR, run by TCRdb on the 5' RACE reads, gives a single entry per CDR3 protein. The sample records 350,000 to 600,000 distinct CDR3 sequences, 11% to 15% being singletons. These sequences were also reported in another study, on yellow fever vaccine responses in identical twins.

Specimen: CD4+ T cells sorted from blood. The receptor source for this set is a woman under 30 in good health. The CDR3 runs from the conserved cysteine through the conserved F or W. A D gene is named only where the DNA matches it firmly. A row's size may be missing; if present it is once, few, many or a size class.

j_call clone_size d_call v_call cdr3_aa cdr3_nt
TRBJ1-1 many . TRBV12-3/TRBV12-4 CASSLGGGSEAFF TGTGCCAGCAGTTTGGGAGGGGGATCTGAAGCTTTCTTT
TRBJ2-7 few . TRBV15 CATSRDRSYEQYF TGTGCCACCAGCAGAGATAGGAGTTACGAGCAGTACTTC
TRBJ2-4 few . TRBV20-1 CSARDLPSAKNIQYF TGCAGTGCTAGAGATCTACCGTCAGCCAAAAACATTCAGTACTTC
TRBJ2-2 . . TRBV6-2/TRBV6-3 CASSSSWGPGELFF TGTGCCAGCAGTTCGTCATGGGGGCCCGGGGAGCTGTTTTTT
TRBJ2-1 . . TRBV5-5 CASSLGLLLNNEQFF TGTGCCAGCAGCTTGGGACTACTCCTAAACAATGAGCAGTTCTTC
TRBJ2-5 many TRBD1 TRBV24-1 CATSDLGQGAEETQYF TGTGCCACCAGTGATTTGGGACAGGGGGCTGAGGAGACCCAGTACTTC
TRBJ2-5 many . TRBV5-1 CASSSGESQETQYF TGCGCCAGCAGCTCTGGAGAAAGCCAAGAGACCCAGTACTTC
TRBJ1-5 . . TRBV7-9 CASSLAGIGQPQHF TGTGCCAGCAGCTTAGCAGGTATCGGTCAGCCCCAGCATTTT
TRBJ2-5 . TRBD2 TRBV12-3/TRBV12-4 CASSKGLAETQYF TGTGCCAGCAGCAAGGGACTAGCGGAGACCCAGTACTTC
TRBJ2-7 many . TRBV5-1 CASSLVGGGYEQYF TGCGCCAGCAGCTTGGTCGGAGGGGGCTACGAGCAGTACTTC
TRBJ2-3 few . TRBV24-1 CATSDAGTDTQYF TGTGCCACCAGTGATGCCGGGACAGATACGCAGTATTTT
TRBJ2-3 . . TRBV20-1 CSARVQGGRTDTQYF TGCAGTGCTAGAGTACAGGGAGGGCGGACAGATACGCAGTATTTT
TRBJ2-5 . TRBD1 TRBV5-1 CASTGQGAGTQYF TGCGCCAGCACGGGACAGGGGGCCGGGACCCAGTACTTC
TRBJ2-2 . TRBD2 TRBV5-5 CASSLPGGITGELFF TGTGCCAGCAGCTTGCCGGGGGGGATCACCGGGGAGCTGTTTTTT
TRBJ1-4 . . TRBV25-1 CASSDAGHPDATNEKLFF TGTGCCAGCAGTGATGCGGGACACCCAGATGCAACTAATGAAAAACTGTTTTTT
TRBJ2-7 few . TRBV27 CASSLYGEQYF TGTGCCAGCAGTTTATACGGCGAGCAGTACTTC
TRBJ2-7 . TRBD2 TRBV19 CASSTGTSDYEQYF TGTGCCAGTAGTACCGGGACTAGCGACTACGAGCAGTACTTC
TRBJ2-4 many TRBD1 TRBV29-1 CSVGEQGTRNIQYF TGCAGCGTTGGGGAACAGGGGACGAGAAACATTCAGTACTTC
TRBJ2-7 . . TRBV6-1 CASSQTQSSYEQYF TGTGCCAGCAGTCAGACACAGAGCTCCTACGAGCAGTACTTC
TRBJ2-4 . TRBD2 TRBV7-8 CASSFSSGGAKNIQYF TGTGCCAGCAGCTTCTCTAGCGGGGGGGCCAAAAACATTCAGTACTTC
TRBJ2-5 few . TRBV4-3 CASSQDPIGTRYQETQYF TGCGCCAGCAGCCAAGACCCTATAGGGACCCGGTACCAAGAGACCCAGTACTTC
TRBJ2-7 . TRBD2 TRBV7-3 CASSPVLAGGKEQYF TGTGCCAGCAGCCCGGTACTAGCGGGGGGGAAAGAGCAGTACTTC
TRBJ1-2 . . TRBV21-1 CASSPQDNYGYTF TGTGCCAGCAGCCCACAGGATAACTATGGCTACACCTTC
TRBJ2-7 few . TRBV4-2 CASSQPRDRVGGEQYF TGTGCCAGCAGCCAACCCCGGGACCGGGTAGGGGGCGAGCAGTACTTC
TRBJ1-1 few . TRBV7-2 CASSSQGTEAFF TGTGCCAGCAGCTCACAGGGCACTGAAGCTTTCTTT